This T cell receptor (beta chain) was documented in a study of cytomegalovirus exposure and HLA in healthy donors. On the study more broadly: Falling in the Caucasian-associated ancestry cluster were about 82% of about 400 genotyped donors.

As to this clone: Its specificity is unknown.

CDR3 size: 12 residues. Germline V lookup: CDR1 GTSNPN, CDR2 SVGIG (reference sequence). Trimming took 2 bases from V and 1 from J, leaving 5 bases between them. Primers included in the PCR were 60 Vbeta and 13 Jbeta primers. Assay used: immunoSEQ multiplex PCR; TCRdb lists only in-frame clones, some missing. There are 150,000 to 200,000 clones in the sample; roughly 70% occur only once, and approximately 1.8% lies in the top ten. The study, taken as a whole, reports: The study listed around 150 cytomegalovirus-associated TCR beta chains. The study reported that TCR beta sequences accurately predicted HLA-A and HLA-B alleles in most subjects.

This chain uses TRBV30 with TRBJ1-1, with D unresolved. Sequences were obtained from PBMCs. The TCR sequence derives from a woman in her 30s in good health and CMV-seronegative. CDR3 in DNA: TGTGCCTGGAGTCGTAGGAACACTGAAGCTTTCTTT. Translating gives CAWSRRNTEAFF.